The 29 T cell receptor beta chains below all came from one sample that was sequenced in a study of cytomegalovirus exposure and HLA in healthy donors. 13 Jbeta primers and 60 Vbeta primers were used for the PCR. The assay was immunoSEQ multiplex PCR, and TCRdb's table has in-frame clones only and misses some. Found here are more than 110,000 clones, 77% of them singletons; the top ten hold approximately 3.8%. The sample taken for sequencing was PBMCs. Receptors were obtained from a male donor in good health and CMV-seronegative.

Turning to this clone: The CDR3 does not close with the conserved phenylalanine or tryptophan, likely indicating a read error. Because the CDR3's place on the DNA is in doubt, the DNA is left out and the CDR3 is given as listed by TCRdb. The genes are TRBV6-4 and TRBJ1-1. Including both end residues, the CDR3 is 9 amino acids long. CDR1 is MRHNA, CDR2 SNTAGT, per germline. CDR3 region: CASLFAIRG.

V usage is TRBV6-5 and J usage is TRBJ1-1; D might be TRBD1 (6 bases). In germline, CDR1 is MNHEY, CDR2 SVGAGI. The V end lost 5 bases, the J end lost 3 bases, and 7 bases lay between the germline ends. The CDR3 runs 12 residues. CDR3 residues: CASSRGYTEAFF. The CDR3 DNA reads as TGTGCCAGCAGTAGGGGGTACACTGAAGCTTTCTTT.

This chain uses TRBV27 with TRBJ1-1; D call uncertain. CDR1 MNHEY and CDR2 SMNVEV come from the germline V gene (reference sequence). V dropped 8 bases and J dropped 6 bases, with 13 bases sitting between them. There are 12 residues in the CDR3. CDR3 coding DNA: TGTGCCAGCGGAAGGCAGCGCCCTGAAGCTTTCTTT. Amino acid sequence: CASGRQRPEAFF.

The chain is built from TRBV6-5 and TRBJ1-2, with unresolved D. This CDR3 is built from 12 residues. CDR1 MNHEY and CDR2 SVGAGI come from the germline V gene. V was trimmed by 6 bases and J by 6 bases, leaving 11 bases between them. The CDR3 reads CASRTQADGYTF. The CDR3 coding sequence is TGTGCCAGCAGAACTCAAGCGGATGGCTACACCTTC.

J is TRBJ1-1 and V is TRBV7-3; weak D call: TRBD1 (6 bases). The V gene lost 4 bases and the J gene lost 10 bases, with 19 bases spanning the gap. Germline V CDR1 and CDR2: SGHTA, FQGTGA. The CDR3 consists of 14 residues. The CDR3 DNA reads as TGTGCCAGCAGCTCGCCGGGACACCCTGTGAGAGCTTTCTTT. Translation: CASSSPGHPVRAFF.

The chain carries TRBV7-9 and TRBJ2-5; D may be TRBD1 (6 bases). Germline loops: CDR1 SEHNR, CDR2 FQNEAQ (reference sequence). The CDR3 is 15 residues long. Trimming took 7 bases from V and 1 from J, leaving 16 bases between them. CDR3 nucleotides: TGTGCCAGCAACCCGGGACATCTTTTCCAAGAGACCCAGTACTTC. Amino acids: CASNPGHLFQETQYF.

This chain uses TRBV28 with TRBJ1-5, with D possibly matching TRBD1 (6 bases). The germline gives CDR1 MDHEN, CDR2 SYDVKM. CDR3 length: 14 residues. V gave up 6 bases and J gave up 3 bases, with 12 bases separating them. As DNA, the CDR3 is TGTGCCAGCAGCCTGACAGGTTTCAATCAGCCCCAGCATTTT. As protein: CASSLTGFNQPQHF.

The chain uses TRBV15 and TRBJ2-3, with 8 bases lining up with TRBD1. Germline V lookup: CDR1 LNHNV, CDR2 YYDKDF (reference sequence). There are 16 residues in the CDR3. The V and J ends lost 2 bases and 3 bases, in that order; junction bases with no gene match: 7. CDR3 bases: TGTGCCACCAGCAGATTTCCGGACAGGGAAACAGATACGCAGTATTTT. Amino acid sequence: CATSRFPDRETDTQYF.

This clone was recorded once. This chain connects TRBV18 to TRBJ2-7; a possible D gene is TRBD1 (6 bases). Germline V lookup: CDR1 KGHSH, CDR2 LQKENI. Trimming removed 3 bases at V and 7 bases at J, with 13 bases between. The CDR3 contains 13 residues. The CDR3 nucleotides read TGTGCCAGCTCACCGGACAGTACGAGGGAGCAGTACTTC. This translates into CASSPDSTREQYF.

The chain is built from TRBV6-5 and TRBJ1-2, with unresolved D. CDR1 and CDR2 (germline): MNHEY, SVGAGI. There are 12 residues in the CDR3. V lost 0 bases and J lost 7, with 6 bases in between. CDR3 DNA: TGTGCCAGCAGTTACTCGAACAGTGGCTACACCTTC. Translating it yields CASSYSNSGYTF.

The chain recombines TRBV10-3 with TRBJ2-1, with 7 bases lining up with TRBD1. Looked up from germline, CDR1 is ENHRY and CDR2 is SYGVKD. V was clipped by 0 bases and J by 6 bases; unmatched bases: 8. The CDR3 is 16 residues long. Written as DNA, the CDR3 is TGTGCCATCAGTGAGTCCTCCCCCGGACAGGCCAATGAGCAGTTCTTC. This codes for CAISESSPGQANEQFF.

This clone was seen just once. The rearrangement links TRBV16 to TRBJ1-5, with D tentatively TRBD1 (6 bases). Germline CDR1 KGHSY, CDR2 FQNENV. V lost 2 bases and J lost 0, with 26 bases in between. The CDR3 totals 21 residues. The DNA for the CDR3 is TGTGCCAGCAGCCAAGAGCACAGGGCCAACGTGGGGTATTATAGCAATCAGCCCCAGCATTTT. Amino acids: CASSQEHRANVGYYSNQPQHF. Filled out from reference TRBV16 and TRBJ1-5, the complete variable domain reads GEEVAQTPKHLVRGEGQKAKLYCAPIKGHSYVFWYQQVLKNEFKFLISFQNENVFDETGMPKERFSAKCLPNSPCSLEIQATKLEDSAVYFCASSQEHRANVGYYSNQPQHFGDGTRLSIL.

This clone was detected only a few times. The chain links TRBV5-1 to TRBJ1-4, with TRBD1 identical over 8 bases. The V segment lost 0 bases and the J segment 10 bases; nucleotides outside the gene matches: 11. Germline CDR1 and CDR2: SGHRS and YFSETQ. This CDR3 is built from 16 residues. The CDR3 DNA reads TGCGCCAGCAGCTTGGCTACAACAGGGGGGTCGCGAAAACTGTTTTTT. Its protein is CASSLATTGGSRKLFF.

CDR3 sequence: CASSPRQGSTGELFF. The DNA of the CDR3 is TGTGCCAGCAGCCCCAGACAGGGGAGCACCGGGGAGCTGTTTTTT. The chain combines TRBV5-4 with TRBJ2-2, with 8 bases fitting TRBD1. The CDR3 is 15 residues long. V lost 4 bases and J lost 4; bases outside the gene matches: 6. Germline V gene data show CDR1 as SGHNT and CDR2 as YYREEE (reference sequence). The variable domain in full, completed from reference TRBV5-4 and TRBJ2-2, reads ETGVTQSPTHLIKTRGQQVTLRCSSQSGHNTVSWYQQALGQGPQFIFQYYREEENGRGNFPPRFSGLQFPNYSSELNVNALELDDSALYLCASSPRQGSTGELFFGEGSRLTVL.

The V call is TRBV18, the J call TRBJ2-3; TRBD2 matches at 7 bases. Germline V gene lookup returns CDR1 KGHSH and CDR2 LQKENI. Unmatched junction bases numbered 9, after V lost 6 bases and J lost 3 bases. There are 15 residues in the CDR3. In DNA form, the CDR3 reads TGTGCCAGCTCCCCTCTAGCGGACATAACAGATACGCAGTATTTT. Translation gives CASSPLADITDTQYF.

The sample holds one count of this clone. The V and J genes are TRBV4-1 and TRBJ2-5; TRBD1 aligns across 7 bases. This CDR3 comprises 18 residues. Trimming cost V 1 base and J 5 bases; bases outside gene matches: 16. CDR1 MGHRA and CDR2 YSYEKL come from the germline V gene. CDR3 residues: CASSQGVAQGVNWETQYF. CDR3 DNA sequence: TGCGCCAGCAGCCAAGGCGTGGCGCAGGGGGTTAATTGGGAGACCCAGTACTTC.

V and J are TRBV18 and TRBJ2-5; 8 positions agree with TRBD2. This CDR3 region has 15 residues. The trim removed 6 bases at V and 1 base at J, leaving 7 bases unmatched. Germline CDR1 and CDR2: KGHSH and LQKENI. The CDR3 DNA is TGTGCCAGCTCCCGGGGGGGGAGCGCCCAAGAGACCCAGTACTTC. Protein sequence: CASSRGGSAQETQYF.

The rearrangement links TRBV19 to TRBJ1-5; a possible D gene is TRBD1 (5 bases). The CDR3 spans 12 residues. Germline CDR1 and CDR2: LNHDA and SQIVND (reference sequence). With 8 bases removed from V and 5 bases from J, the gap between germline ends came to 10 bases. In DNA, the CDR3 is TGTGCCAGTGGGGGGAACTATCAGCCCCAGCATTTT. As protein: CASGGNYQPQHF.

The rearrangement joins TRBV7-6 to TRBJ2-3; D not resolved. V was pared by 1 base and J by 0 bases, with 5 bases between. CDR3 length: 14 residues. The germline V gene has CDR1 SGHVS and CDR2 FNYEAQ. Written as DNA, the CDR3 is TGTGCCAGCAGCTTAGGGCAGAGCACAGATACGCAGTATTTT. It translates to CASSLGQSTDTQYF.

CDR3 loop: CASSLASTNTEAFF. In DNA form, the CDR3 reads TGTGCCAGCAGCTTGGCTAGTACGAACACTGAAGCTTTCTTT. The chain joins TRBV5-4 to TRBJ1-1, with D hard to call. V lost 0 bases and J 1 base, leaving 7 bases between the germline ends. The CDR3 is made up of 14 amino acids. From germline, CDR1 is SGHNT and CDR2 YYREEE (reference sequence).

CDR3 nucleotides: TGCGCCAGCAGCCAAGATTACACCTCTGGAAACACCATATATTTT. Translation: CASSQDYTSGNTIYF. V and J are TRBV4-1 and TRBJ1-3; D call uncertain. Trimming shortened V by 0 bases and J by 0 bases, and 6 bases separated the two germline ends. The CDR3 sequence is 15 residues long. CDR1 is MGHRA and CDR2 is YSYEKL in the germline V gene.

The rearrangement links TRBV19 to TRBJ2-3, with 13 bases lining up with TRBD2. The V gene's germline CDR1 is LNHDA and CDR2 SQIVND (reference sequence). After removal of 6 bases from V and 6 bases from J, the junction contained 6 bases not matched to a gene. This CDR3 has 15 amino acids. This CDR3 reads CASRDGLAGVDTQYF. The CDR3 nucleotides are TGTGCCAGTAGAGACGGACTAGCGGGGGTGGATACGCAGTATTTT.

V usage is TRBV5-4 and J usage is TRBJ2-7; TRBD2 matches at 7 bases. The V segment lost 3 bases and the J segment 5 bases; nucleotides outside the gene matches: 5. Germline values: CDR1 SGHNT, CDR2 YYREEE (reference sequence). The CDR3 consists of 13 residues. The CDR3 spells CASSSRSGNEQYF. The CDR3 DNA sequence: TGTGCCAGCAGCTCCAGGAGCGGGAACGAGCAGTACTTC.

V gene TRBV5-4 combines with J gene TRBJ2-7, with 8 bases identical to TRBD1. The CDR3 is 14 residues long. Germline-derived CDR1 and CDR2 are SGHNT and YYREEE (reference sequence). Losses at the gene ends were 4 bases for V and 3 bases for J; bases not matched to a gene: 6. DNA of the CDR3: TGTGCCAGCAGCAGACCGGGACAGGTCTACGAGCAGTACTTC. Its translation is CASSRPGQVYEQYF.

The chain combines TRBV15 with TRBJ1-2, with a weak D call TRBD1 (5 bases). CDR3 size: 14 residues. V was shortened by 8 bases and J by 6 bases, with 19 bases between the two germline ends. Germline values: CDR1 LNHNV, CDR2 YYDKDF (reference sequence). The CDR3 protein is CATAAGGSGNGYTF. As DNA, the CDR3 is TGTGCCACCGCCGCTGGGGGGTCGGGAAATGGCTACACCTTC.

This sequence joins TRBV7-9 and TRBJ1-1; D call uncertain. Germline values: CDR1 SEHNR, CDR2 FQNEAQ (reference sequence). V was clipped by 8 bases and J by 5 bases, with 15 bases between them. CDR3 size: 13 residues. The CDR3 is CASFYGVETEAFF. The CDR3 bases are TGTGCCAGCTTCTACGGGGTCGAAACTGAAGCTTTCTTT.

V usage is TRBV19 and J usage is TRBJ1-2, with 8 nucleotides matching TRBD1. CDR1 is LNHDA and CDR2 is SQIVND in the germline V gene (reference sequence). V dropped 3 bases and J dropped 14; count of bases not matched to a gene: 8. This CDR3 region has 12 residues. CDR3 amino acids: CASSMPGGTGTF. The CDR3 DNA reads TGTGCCAGTAGTATGCCAGGGGGCACTGGGACCTTC.

The chain is built from TRBV29-1 and TRBJ1-1; no clear D. Germline loops: CDR1 SQVTM, CDR2 ANQGSEA. The CDR3 length is 12 residues. V was cut by 4 bases and J by 2 bases, with 8 bases left in between. CDR3 loop: CSVVLSNTEAFF. For the CDR3, the DNA is TGCAGCGTTGTGTTGAGTAACACTGAAGCTTTCTTT.

This chain connects TRBV6-5 to TRBJ1-2, with TRBD1 matching 7 bases. CDR3 size: 13 residues. V shed 6 bases and J 7 bases; nucleotides not matched to a gene: 8. Germline lookup yields CDR1 MNHEY and CDR2 SVGAGI. The CDR3 spells CASSFTQGGGYTF. The CDR3 coding sequence is TGTGCCAGCAGCTTTACTCAGGGGGGTGGCTACACCTTC.